This T cell receptor beta chain is from a study of T-cell memory formation after mild COVID-19. Study-wide findings and caveats: Confirmation of SARS-CoV-2 specificity was lacking for second-wave clones peaking day 37. A subset of responding clones appeared in pre-infection memory, suggesting cross-reactive memory joined.

This clonotype showed up just a few times. The antigen remains unidentified. TCRdb itself ran the 5' RACE reads through MiXCR, one entry per CDR3 protein. The data show around 180,000 distinct CDR3 sequences, around 18% seen once. The germline gives CDR1 SGHDT, CDR2 YYEEEE. The CDR3 has 14 residues. Unmatched junction bases numbered 6, after V lost 3 bases and J lost 7 bases. The sequenced material came from PBMCs or a T cell subset sorted from them (not recorded which). The V gene is TRBV5-6, the J gene TRBJ2-4, with 8 bases fitting TRBD1. This TCR came from a man aged 18 to 35 who had mild COVID-19 (a few samples of this study predate the infection). Cell type and time point are not known. The CDR3 is CASSSWTGRNIQYF. As DNA, the CDR3 is TGTGCCAGCAGCTCATGGACAGGGAGGAACATTCAGTACTTC.